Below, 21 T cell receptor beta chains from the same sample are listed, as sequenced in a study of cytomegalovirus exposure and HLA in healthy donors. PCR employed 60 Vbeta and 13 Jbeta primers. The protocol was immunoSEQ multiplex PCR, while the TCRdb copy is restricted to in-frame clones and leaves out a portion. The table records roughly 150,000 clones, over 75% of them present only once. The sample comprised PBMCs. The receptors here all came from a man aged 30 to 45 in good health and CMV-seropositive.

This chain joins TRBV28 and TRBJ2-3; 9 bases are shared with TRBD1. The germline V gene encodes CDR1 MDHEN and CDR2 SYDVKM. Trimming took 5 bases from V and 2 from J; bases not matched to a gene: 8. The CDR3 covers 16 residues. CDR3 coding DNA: TGTGCCAGCAGTATTACCGGGACAGGGACCACAGATACGCAGTATTTT. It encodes CASSITGTGTTDTQYF.

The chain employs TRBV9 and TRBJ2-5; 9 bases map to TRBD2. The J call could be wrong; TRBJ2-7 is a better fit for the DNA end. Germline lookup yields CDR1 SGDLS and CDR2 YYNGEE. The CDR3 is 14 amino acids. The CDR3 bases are TGTGCCAGCAGCGAGCGGGGGGCGGGGTACGAGCAGTACTTC. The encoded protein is CASSERGAGYEQYF.

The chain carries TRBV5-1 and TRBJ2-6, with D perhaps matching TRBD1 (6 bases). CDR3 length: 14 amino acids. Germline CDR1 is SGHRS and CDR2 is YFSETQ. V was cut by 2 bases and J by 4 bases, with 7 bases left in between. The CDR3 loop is CASSLDRGANVLTF. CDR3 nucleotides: TGCGCCAGCAGCTTAGACAGGGGGGCCAACGTCCTGACTTTC.

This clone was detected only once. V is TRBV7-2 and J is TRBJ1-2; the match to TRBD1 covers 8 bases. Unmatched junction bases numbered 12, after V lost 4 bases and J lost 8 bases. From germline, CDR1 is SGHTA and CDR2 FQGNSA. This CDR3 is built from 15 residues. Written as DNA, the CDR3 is TGTGCCAGCAGCTCTGGGCCCCAGGGGGCACAGGGCTACACCTTC. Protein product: CASSSGPQGAQGYTF.

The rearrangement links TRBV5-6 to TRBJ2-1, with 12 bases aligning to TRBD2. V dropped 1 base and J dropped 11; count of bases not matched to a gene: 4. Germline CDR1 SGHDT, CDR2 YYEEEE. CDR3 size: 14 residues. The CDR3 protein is CASSLTSGGLKQFF. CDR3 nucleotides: TGTGCCAGCAGCTTGACTAGCGGGGGGCTAAAGCAGTTCTTC.

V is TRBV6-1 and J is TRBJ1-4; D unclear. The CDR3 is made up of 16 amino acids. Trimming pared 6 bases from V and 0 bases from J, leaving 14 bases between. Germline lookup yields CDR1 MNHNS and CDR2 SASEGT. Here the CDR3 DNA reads TGTGCCAGCAGGGAACCCTACAGTGCAACTAATGAAAAACTGTTTTTT. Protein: CASREPYSATNEKLFF.

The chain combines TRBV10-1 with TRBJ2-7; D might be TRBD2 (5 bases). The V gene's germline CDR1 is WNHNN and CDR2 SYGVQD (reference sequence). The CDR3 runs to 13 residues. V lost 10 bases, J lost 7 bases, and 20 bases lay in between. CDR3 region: CAIYLDGLWEQYF. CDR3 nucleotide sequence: TGCGCCATCTATTTGGACGGACTTTGGGAGCAGTACTTC.

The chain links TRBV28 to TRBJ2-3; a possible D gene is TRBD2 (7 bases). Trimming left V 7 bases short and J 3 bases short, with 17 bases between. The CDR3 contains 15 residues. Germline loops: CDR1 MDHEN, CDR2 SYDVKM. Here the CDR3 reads CASTGGRIRTDTQYF. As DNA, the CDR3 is TGTGCCAGCACCGGGGGGCGCATTAGAACAGATACGCAGTATTTT.

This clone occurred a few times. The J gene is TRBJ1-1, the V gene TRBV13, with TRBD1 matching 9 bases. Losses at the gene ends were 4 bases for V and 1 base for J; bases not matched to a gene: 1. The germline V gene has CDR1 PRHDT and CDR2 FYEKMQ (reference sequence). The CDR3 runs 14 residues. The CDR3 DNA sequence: TGTGCCAGCAGCTGGGGACAGGGGAACACTGAAGCTTTCTTT. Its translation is CASSWGQGNTEAFF.

The CDR3 DNA follows: TGTGCCAGCAGCGACAGGGACCCAATTCACACCGATACGCAGTATTTT. It specifies CASSDRDPIHTDTQYF. The V gene is TRBV28, the J gene TRBJ2-3; 7 bases align to TRBD1. V dropped 6 bases and J dropped 6; count of bases not matched to a gene: 15. Germline V gives CDR1 MDHEN, CDR2 SYDVKM. The CDR3 runs to 16 residues.

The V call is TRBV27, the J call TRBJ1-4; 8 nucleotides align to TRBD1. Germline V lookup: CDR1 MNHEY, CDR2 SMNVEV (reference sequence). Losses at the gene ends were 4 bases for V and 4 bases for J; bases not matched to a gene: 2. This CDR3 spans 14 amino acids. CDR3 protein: CASSWTGLNEKLFF. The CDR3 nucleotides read TGTGCCAGCAGTTGGACAGGGCTTAATGAAAAACTGTTTTTT.

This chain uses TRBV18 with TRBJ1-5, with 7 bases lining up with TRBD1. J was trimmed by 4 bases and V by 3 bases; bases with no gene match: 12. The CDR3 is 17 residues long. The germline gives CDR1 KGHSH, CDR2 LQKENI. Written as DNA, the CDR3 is TGTGCCAGCTCACCCCGAAGCGACAGGGCTGCGAATCAGCCCCAGCATTTT. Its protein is CASSPRSDRAANQPQHF.

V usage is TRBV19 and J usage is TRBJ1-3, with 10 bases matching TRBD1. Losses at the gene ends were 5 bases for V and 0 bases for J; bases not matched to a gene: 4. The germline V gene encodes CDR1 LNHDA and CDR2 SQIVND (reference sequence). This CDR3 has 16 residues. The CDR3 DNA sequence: TGTGCCAGTAGTCGACAGGGGGCTCTCTCTGGAAACACCATATATTTT. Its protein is CASSRQGALSGNTIYF.

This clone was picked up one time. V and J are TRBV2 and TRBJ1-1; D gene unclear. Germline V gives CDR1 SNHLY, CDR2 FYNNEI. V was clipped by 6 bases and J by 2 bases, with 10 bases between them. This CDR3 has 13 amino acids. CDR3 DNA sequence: TGTGCCAGCAGCTCCGAGAAAAACACTGAAGCTTTCTTT. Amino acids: CASSSEKNTEAFF.

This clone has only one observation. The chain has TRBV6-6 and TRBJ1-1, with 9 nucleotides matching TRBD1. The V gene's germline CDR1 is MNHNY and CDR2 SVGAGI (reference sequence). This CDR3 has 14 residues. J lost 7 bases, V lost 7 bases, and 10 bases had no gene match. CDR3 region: CASILSGTGLEAFF. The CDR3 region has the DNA TGTGCCAGCATACTTAGTGGGACAGGGCTTGAAGCTTTCTTT.

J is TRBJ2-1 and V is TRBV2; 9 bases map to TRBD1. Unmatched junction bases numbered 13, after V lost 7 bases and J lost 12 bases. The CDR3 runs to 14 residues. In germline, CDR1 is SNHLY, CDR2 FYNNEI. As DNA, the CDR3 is TGTGCCAGCAACTTATTGGGACAGGGTCAAGTGCAGTTCTTC. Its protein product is CASNLLGQGQVQFF.

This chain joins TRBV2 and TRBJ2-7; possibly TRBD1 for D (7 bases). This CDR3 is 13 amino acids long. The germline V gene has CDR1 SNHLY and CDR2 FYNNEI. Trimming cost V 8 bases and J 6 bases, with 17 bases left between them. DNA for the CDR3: TGTGCCAGCGCGACAGGGAGGCTCGGCGAGCAGTACTTC. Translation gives CASATGRLGEQYF.

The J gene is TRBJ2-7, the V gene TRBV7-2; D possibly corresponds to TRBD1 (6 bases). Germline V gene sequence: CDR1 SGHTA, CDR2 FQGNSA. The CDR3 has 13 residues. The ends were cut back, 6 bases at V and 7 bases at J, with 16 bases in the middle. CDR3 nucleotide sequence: TGTGCCAGCAGGAGACCCGACAGGCCGGAGCAGTACTTC. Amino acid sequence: CASRRPDRPEQYF.

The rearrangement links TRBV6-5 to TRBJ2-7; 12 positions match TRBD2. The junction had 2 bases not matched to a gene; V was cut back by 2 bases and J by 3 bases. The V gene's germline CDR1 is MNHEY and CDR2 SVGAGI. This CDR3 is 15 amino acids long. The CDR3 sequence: CASSYPSGGGYEQYF. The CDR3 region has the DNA TGTGCCAGCAGTTACCCTAGCGGGGGGGGCTACGAGCAGTACTTC.

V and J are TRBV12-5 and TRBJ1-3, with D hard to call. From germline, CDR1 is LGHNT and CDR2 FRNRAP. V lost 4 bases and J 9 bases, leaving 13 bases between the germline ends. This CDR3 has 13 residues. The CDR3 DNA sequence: TGTGCTAGTGGTTCGACCTTCGGAGGCACCATATATTTT. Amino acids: CASGSTFGGTIYF.

In DNA form, the CDR3 reads TGTGCCATCAGTGGAAGCAGGGACTATGAGCAGTTCTTC. It yields the protein CAISGSRDYEQFF. V gene TRBV10-3 combines with J gene TRBJ2-1; perhaps TRBD2 as D (6 bases). This CDR3 has 13 residues. V lost 4 bases, J lost 8 bases, and 12 bases lay in between. Germline V CDR1 and CDR2: ENHRY, SYGVKD.